This record looks at one T cell receptor (beta chain) sequence and its context. Profiled with immunoSEQ multiplex PCR; TCRdb holds only in-frame clones, not every one. The top ten clones hold about 2% of a sample with around 50,000 clones, about 87% of them seen once. This record comes from a study of T cell changes during pregnancy in multiple sclerosis. CDR1 is SGHKS and CDR2 is YYEKEE in the germline V gene (reference sequence). After removal of 2 bases from V and 2 bases from J, the junction contained 2 bases not matched to a gene. There are 14 residues in the CDR3. The receptor comes from a female donor with multiple sclerosis, enrolled in a pregnancy study. The V gene is TRBV5-5, the J gene TRBJ2-5, with 8 nucleotides matching TRBD1. Sequencing used peripheral blood, obtained in the first trimester of pregnancy. The CDR3 DNA reads TGTGCCAGCAGCTTACGGACAGGGCAAGAGACCCAGTACTTC. This sequence encodes CASSLRTGQETQYF.